This TCR beta chain was captured by sequencing in a study of blood T cells in healthy people across ages. Points from the study as a whole: Total diversity from one million sequenced T cells was likely underestimated. In the absence of known donor CMV status, changes in expanded clonotypes were possibly confounded. Age advanced and TCR beta diversity per million T cells fell, roughly linearly.

A second PCR of 7 to 11 cycles used a sample-barcoded 5' primer and a J-beta primer mix. Every cDNA was tagged by a template-switch adaptor with 12 random nucleotides. TCRdb reprocessed the 5' RACE reads with MiXCR, giving one entry per CDR3 protein. The sample shows 1.5 million to 2 million distinct CDR3 sequences, 30% to 40% of them seen only once. Remarks on this clonotype: As yet, its antigen is unknown.

This CDR3 spans 18 amino acids. V was pared by 6 bases and J by 0 bases, with 23 bases between. CDR1 and CDR2 from the germline V gene are MNHNS and SASEGT. Source material: blood. This chain uses TRBV6-1 with TRBJ1-1; D not resolved. This clonotype was sampled from a woman aged 25-40 years in good health. This CDR3 is CASRKYGQDRLMNTEAFF. CDR3 bases: TGTGCCAGCAGAAAGTACGGTCAGGACCGACTTATGAACACTGAAGCTTTCTTT.